The sequence of this TCR beta chain was determined in a study of blood T cell repertoires in COVID-19. V lost 5 bases and J lost 7; bases outside the gene matches: 7. The CDR3 extends over 14 amino acids. Per the germline V gene, CDR1 is SNHLY and CDR2 is FYNNEI. In the original workflow: Scientists estimated how many nucleated cells there were by amplifying reference gene primers. Measured with immunoSEQ multiplex PCR; TCRdb has only the in-frame clones, and not every one. V and J calls and clone size are as listed in that table; D and trimming were resolved from the DNA. The data show about 330,000 clones, 80% to 90% seen once.

The chain has TRBV2 and TRBJ1-5; the match to TRBD1 covers 8 bases. The source is a man under 40 who had recovered from COVID-19. The sample consisted of PBMCs or T cells enriched from blood (not recorded which). DNA of the CDR3: TGTGCCAGCAGTACCACAGGGGGAGGACAGCCCCAGCATTTT. This codes for CASSTTGGGQPQHF.